The 27 T cell receptor beta chains presented below share a single source sample, sequenced in a study of control samples from healthy donors and cancer patients. Profiled with immunoSEQ multiplex PCR; TCRdb holds only in-frame clones, not every one. The sample carries 70,000 or so clones, 84% recorded once. Sequencing was performed on PBMCs. Receptors were obtained from a woman between 45 and 60 years old with lung cancer.

The chain combines TRBV18 with TRBJ1-4; 10 nucleotides line up with TRBD1. The CDR3 runs 14 residues. V shed 6 bases, J shed 5 bases, and the junction held 3 bases outside the gene matches. CDR1 KGHSH and CDR2 LQKENI come from the germline V gene. CDR3 protein: CASSGQGVNEKLFF. The CDR3, as DNA: TGTGCCAGCTCCGGACAGGGGGTCAATGAAAAACTGTTTTTT.

The chain links TRBV7-2 to TRBJ2-5; D uncertain. V lost 6 bases and J 1 base, leaving 3 bases between the germline ends. Germline CDR1 is SGHTA and CDR2 is FQGNSA. The CDR3 is 11 amino acids. The CDR3 is CASSFQETQYF. As DNA, the CDR3 is TGTGCCAGCAGTTTCCAAGAGACCCAGTACTTC.

The chain uses TRBV19 and TRBJ1-1; TRBD1 matches 9 bases. CDR1 is LNHDA and CDR2 is SQIVND in the germline V gene (reference sequence). J was trimmed by 1 base and V by 9 bases; bases with no gene match: 3. This CDR3 is 13 amino acids long. Here the CDR3 DNA reads TGTGCCAGCGGGACAGGGTCGAACACTGAAGCTTTCTTT. Translating gives CASGTGSNTEAFF. Variable domain in full (rest from reference TRBV19 and TRBJ1-1): DGGITQSPKYLFRKEGQNVTLSCEQNLNHDAMYWYRQDPGQGLRLIYYSQIVNDFQKGDIAEGYSVSREKKESFPLTVTSAQKNPTAFYLCASGTGSNTEAFFGQGTRLTVV.

The CDR3 is CASSLGRITYNEQFF. Here the CDR3 DNA reads TGTGCCAGCAGCTTAGGCAGGATCACATACAATGAGCAGTTCTTC. This chain joins TRBV7-2 and TRBJ2-1; no definite D call. Trimming cost V 1 base and J 4 bases, with 11 bases left between them. CDR3 size: 15 residues. Germline CDR1 SGHTA, CDR2 FQGNSA.

The CDR3 sequence: CASSESGNRGYTF. For the CDR3, the DNA is TGCGCCAGCAGTGAGTCAGGCAATCGTGGCTACACCTTC. The chain couples TRBV10-1 to TRBJ1-2; D ambiguous. V was trimmed by 0 bases and J by 7 bases, leaving 9 bases between them. CDR1 WNHNN and CDR2 SYGVQD come from the germline V gene (reference sequence). This CDR3 is 13 amino acids long.

This chain connects TRBV5-1 to TRBJ1-1; D is perhaps TRBD1 (5 bases). Germline V lookup: CDR1 SGHRS, CDR2 YFSETQ. The V end lost 4 bases, the J end lost 3 bases, and 19 bases lay between the germline ends. This CDR3 is 16 amino acids long. CDR3 coding DNA: TGCGCCAGCAGCCTCACTGCCAACCGGGGGGACACTGAAGCTTTCTTT. The encoded protein is CASSLTANRGDTEAFF.

This clone was observed once. The rearrangement links TRBV5-5 to TRBJ2-1; unclear D gene. V lost 4 bases and J lost 7, with 6 bases in between. Germline V gives CDR1 SGHKS, CDR2 YYEKEE (reference sequence). The CDR3 spans 11 residues. CDR3 sequence: CASSQVNEQFF. DNA of the CDR3: TGTGCCAGCAGCCAGGTTAATGAGCAGTTCTTC.

The chain is built from TRBV11-3 and TRBJ1-3, with a weak D call TRBD1 (5 bases). The CDR3 runs 16 residues. Germline loops: CDR1 SGHNT, CDR2 YENEEA. Between the trimmed V and J ends, which lost 3 bases and 0 bases, there was a span of 12 bases. The DNA for the CDR3 is TGTGCCAGCAGCTTTAACAGGTTCAGCTCTGGAAACACCATATATTTT. Translated: CASSFNRFSSGNTIYF.

The CDR3 bases are TGTGCCAGCAGTTTAGTAGGAATTACGACCGGGGAGCTGTTTTTT. Its translation is CASSLVGITTGELFF. This chain links TRBV27 with TRBJ2-2, with D uncertain. The CDR3 spans 15 residues. V was clipped by 2 bases and J by 5 bases, with 12 bases between them. The germline gives CDR1 MNHEY, CDR2 SMNVEV (reference sequence).

CDR3 bases: TGTGCCAGCAGTCCAACAGTCGAGAACACCGGGGAGCTGTTTTTT. Translating gives CASSPTVENTGELFF. The chain has TRBV28 and TRBJ2-2; no firm D call. Germline V gene data show CDR1 as MDHEN and CDR2 as SYDVKM. V lost 5 bases, J lost 1 base, and 11 bases lay in between. The CDR3 spans 15 residues.

There are a few counts of this clone. The J gene is TRBJ2-7, the V gene TRBV24-1; unclear D gene. Germline V gene sequence: CDR1 KGHDR, CDR2 SFDVKD. The germline V and J ends were trimmed by 5 bases and 6 bases, with 7 bases remaining between them. This CDR3 contains 11 residues. The CDR3 sequence is CATSVSSEQYF. The CDR3, as DNA: TGTGCCACCAGTGTCAGTAGCGAGCAGTACTTC.

The chain employs TRBV24-1 and TRBJ1-5, with a possible D match to TRBD1 (5 bases). This CDR3 is 13 amino acids long. Trimming stripped 10 bases from V and 3 bases from J, with 12 bases between. In germline, CDR1 is KGHDR, CDR2 SFDVKD. For the CDR3, the DNA is TGTGCCACTCAGGGCTACAACAATCAGCCCCAGCATTTT. It specifies CATQGYNNQPQHF.

This clone turned up a few times. This rearrangement joins TRBV10-3 to TRBJ1-5; no firm D call. CDR1 and CDR2 from the germline V gene are ENHRY and SYGVKD. The ends were cut back, 2 bases at V and 0 bases at J, with 5 bases in the middle. The length of the CDR3 is 14 residues. CDR3 sequence (DNA): TGTGCCATCAGTGAGCGGGGTAGCAATCAGCCCCAGCATTTT. Its protein is CAISERGSNQPQHF.

V is TRBV11-3 and J is TRBJ2-1; 7 bases line up with TRBD1. CDR1 and CDR2 (germline): SGHNT, YENEEA. The V segment lost 4 bases and the J segment 4 bases; nucleotides outside the gene matches: 7. The CDR3 length is 15 residues. The DNA of the CDR3 is TGTGCCAGCAGCTCAATCTCGGGACAGTACAATGAGCAGTTCTTC. Its protein product is CASSSISGQYNEQFF.

The CDR3 protein is CASSLTDSLNEKLFF. For the CDR3, the DNA is TGCGCCAGCAGCCTTACCGACAGCTTAAATGAAAAACTGTTTTTT. The V gene is TRBV5-1, the J gene TRBJ1-4; a possible D gene is TRBD1 (5 bases). Trimming left V 4 bases short and J 5 bases short, with 15 bases between. Germline V CDR1 and CDR2: SGHRS, YFSETQ. The CDR3 loop spans 15 amino acids.

The rearrangement joins TRBV30 to TRBJ1-2, with D uncertain. Germline CDR1 and CDR2: GTSNPN and SVGIG (reference sequence). The CDR3 contains 12 residues. Trimming stripped 4 bases from V and 2 bases from J, with 8 bases between. CDR3 bases: TGTGCCTGGAATCGTGAGAACTATGGCTACACCTTC. It specifies CAWNRENYGYTF.

The V call is TRBV5-1, the J call TRBJ2-3; D not resolved. This CDR3 region has 12 residues. CDR1 and CDR2 (germline): SGHRS, YFSETQ. V dropped 1 base and J dropped 4 bases, with 4 bases sitting between them. The CDR3 DNA is TGCGCCAGCAGCTTGTACGCAGATACGCAGTATTTT. Protein: CASSLYADTQYF. Together with reference TRBV5-1 and TRBJ2-3, the CDR3 gives the full variable domain: KAGVTQTPRYLIKTRGQQVTLSCSPISGHRSVSWYQQTPGQGLQFLFEYFSETQRNKGNFPGRFSGRQFSNSRSEMNVSTLELGDSALYLCASSLYADTQYFGPGTRLTVL.

The chain joins TRBV3-1 (or the pseudogene TRBV3-2) to TRBJ1-5; D remains unclear. The CDR3 is made up of 15 amino acids. The germline gives CDR1 LGHDT, CDR2 YNNKEL (reference sequence). V was cut by 0 bases and J by 3 bases, with 9 bases left in between. The CDR3 protein is CASSQDGLPNQPQHF. CDR3 nucleotides: TGTGCCAGCAGCCAAGATGGCCTACCCAATCAGCCCCAGCATTTT.

This sequence joins TRBV28 and TRBJ2-4, with D uncertain. The CDR3 sequence is 16 residues long. Trimming cost V 5 bases and J 3 bases, with 17 bases left between them. Germline V gives CDR1 MDHEN, CDR2 SYDVKM. As DNA, the CDR3 is TGTGCCAGCAGTCCCCTGCGGAGCGCCGGCAAAAACATTCAGTACTTC. It translates to CASSPLRSAGKNIQYF.

This chain connects TRBV18 to TRBJ1-2, with D possibly being TRBD1 (6 bases). CDR1 is KGHSH and CDR2 is LQKENI in the germline V gene. Deletions cut 4 bases from V and 1 base from J, with 10 bases between. The CDR3 sequence is 14 residues long. DNA of the CDR3: TGTGCCAGCTCACGACAGGCCAATAACTATGGCTACACCTTC. Its protein is CASSRQANNYGYTF.

The chain carries TRBV7-2 and TRBJ2-3; D is unclear. Trimming shortened V by 0 bases and J by 0 bases, and 4 bases separated the two germline ends. The CDR3 consists of 14 residues. Germline CDR1 is SGHTA and CDR2 is FQGNSA. The CDR3, as DNA: TGTGCCAGCAGCTTAGCCCTTAGCACAGATACGCAGTATTTT. This codes for CASSLALSTDTQYF.

The chain has TRBV24-1 and TRBJ1-1; D is uncertain. This CDR3 contains 15 residues. V was pared by 5 bases and J by 6 bases, with 18 bases between. From germline, CDR1 is KGHDR and CDR2 SFDVKD. CDR3 nucleotides: TGTGCCACCAGTGGGCCGACGGCTACTCCCTCTGAAGCTTTCTTT. It codes for CATSGPTATPSEAFF.

The sample holds one count of this clone. J is TRBJ1-4 and V is TRBV5-1; no clear D gene. CDR3 length equals 16 residues. Germline V gives CDR1 SGHRS, CDR2 YFSETQ. Trimming cost V 3 bases and J 7 bases, with 19 bases left between them. The CDR3 DNA follows: TGCGCCAGCAGCTACCGGGCCGTAGGAGAGAGTGAAAAACTGTTTTTT. This codes for CASSYRAVGESEKLFF. The whole variable domain, filled in from reference TRBV5-1 and TRBJ1-4, reads KAGVTQTPRYLIKTRGQQVTLSCSPISGHRSVSWYQQTPGQGLQFLFEYFSETQRNKGNFPGRFSGRQFSNSRSEMNVSTLELGDSALYLCASSYRAVGESEKLFFGSGTQLSVL.

The genes are TRBV25-1 and TRBJ2-3; D is possibly TRBD2 (7 bases). Trimming shortened V by 0 bases and J by 4 bases, and 14 bases separated the two germline ends. The CDR3 is 16 residues long. CDR1 and CDR2 (germline): MGHDK, SYGVNS. The CDR3: CASSEYEGGWSDTQYF. CDR3 bases: TGTGCCAGCAGTGAATATGAGGGGGGGTGGTCAGATACGCAGTATTTT.

The J gene is TRBJ1-2, the V gene TRBV25-1; D is ambiguous. Between the trimmed V and J ends, which lost 4 bases and 4 bases, there was a span of 10 bases. Germline CDR1 MGHDK, CDR2 SYGVNS. The CDR3 is 13 residues long. CDR3 nucleotide sequence: TGTGCCAGCAGTGTGGGGAGGCTCTATGGCTACACCTTC. It encodes CASSVGRLYGYTF.

The chain carries TRBV11-3 and TRBJ2-5; 10 bases fit TRBD1. J lost 6 bases, V lost 6 bases, and 10 bases had no gene match. Germline V lookup: CDR1 SGHNT, CDR2 YENEEA. CDR3 length equals 15 residues. The CDR3 DNA reads TGTGCCAGCAGTCAAACAGCGGGACAGGGGCAGACCCAGTACTTC. Protein: CASSQTAGQGQTQYF.

The V and J genes are TRBV9 and TRBJ2-2; 13 positions match TRBD2. The CDR3 totals 18 residues. In germline, CDR1 is SGDLS, CDR2 YYNGEE. V gave up 2 bases and J gave up 5 bases; unmatched junction bases: 9. CDR3 region: CASSVGRLAGGITGELFF. The CDR3 nucleotides read TGTGCCAGCAGCGTGGGAAGACTAGCGGGGGGAATTACCGGGGAGCTGTTTTTT. The full variable domain, in which reference TRBV9 and TRBJ2-2 provide the parts outside the CDR3, is DSGVTQTPKHLITATGQRVTLRCSPRSGDLSVYWYQQSLDQGLQFLIQYYNGEERAKGNILERFSAQQFPDLHSELNLSSLELGDSALYFCASSVGRLAGGITGELFFGEGSRLTVL.